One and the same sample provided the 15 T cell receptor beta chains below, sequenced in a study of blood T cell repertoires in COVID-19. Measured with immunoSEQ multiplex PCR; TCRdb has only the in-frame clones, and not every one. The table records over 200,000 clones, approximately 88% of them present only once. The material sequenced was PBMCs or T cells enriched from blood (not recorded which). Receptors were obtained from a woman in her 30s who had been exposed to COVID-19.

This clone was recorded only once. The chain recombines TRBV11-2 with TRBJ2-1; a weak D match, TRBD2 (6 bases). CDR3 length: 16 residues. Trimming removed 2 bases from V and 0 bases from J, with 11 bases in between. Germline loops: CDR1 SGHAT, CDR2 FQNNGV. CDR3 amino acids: CASSLIQRASYNEQFF. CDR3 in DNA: TGTGCCAGCAGCTTAATCCAGCGGGCCTCCTACAATGAGCAGTTCTTC.

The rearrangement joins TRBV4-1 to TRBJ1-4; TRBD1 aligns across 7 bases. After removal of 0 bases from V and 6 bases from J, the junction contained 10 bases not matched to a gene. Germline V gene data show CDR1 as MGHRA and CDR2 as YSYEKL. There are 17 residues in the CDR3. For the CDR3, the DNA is TGCGCCAGCAGCCAAGAGGGAACAGGGGCAATGGATGAAAAACTGTTTTTT. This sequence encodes CASSQEGTGAMDEKLFF.

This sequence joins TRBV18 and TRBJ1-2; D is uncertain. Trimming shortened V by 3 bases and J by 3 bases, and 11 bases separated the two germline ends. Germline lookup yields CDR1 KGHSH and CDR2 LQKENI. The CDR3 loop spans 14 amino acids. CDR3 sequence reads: CASSPRTDYYGYTF. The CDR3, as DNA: TGTGCCAGCTCACCCCGGACGGACTACTATGGCTACACCTTC.

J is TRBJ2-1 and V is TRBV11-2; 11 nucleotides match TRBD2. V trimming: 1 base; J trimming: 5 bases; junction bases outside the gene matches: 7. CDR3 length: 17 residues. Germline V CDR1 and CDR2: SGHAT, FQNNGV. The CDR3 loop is CASSLGPGLAENNEQFF. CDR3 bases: TGTGCCAGCAGCTTAGGGCCGGGACTAGCGGAGAACAATGAGCAGTTCTTC.

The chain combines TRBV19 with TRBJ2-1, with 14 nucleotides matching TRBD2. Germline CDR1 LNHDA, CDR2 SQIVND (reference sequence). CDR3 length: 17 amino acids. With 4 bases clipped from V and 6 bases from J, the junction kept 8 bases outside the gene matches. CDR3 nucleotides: TGTGCCAGTAGTAGAGGGACTAGCGGGAGAGCGTTCAATGAGCAGTTCTTC. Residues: CASSRGTSGRAFNEQFF.

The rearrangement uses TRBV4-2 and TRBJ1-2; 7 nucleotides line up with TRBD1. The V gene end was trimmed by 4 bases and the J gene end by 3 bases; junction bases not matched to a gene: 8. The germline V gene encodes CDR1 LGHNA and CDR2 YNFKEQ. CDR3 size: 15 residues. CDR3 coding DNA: TGTGCCAGCAGCCCCGGACAGGCCGTGTACTATGGCTACACCTTC. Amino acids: CASSPGQAVYYGYTF.

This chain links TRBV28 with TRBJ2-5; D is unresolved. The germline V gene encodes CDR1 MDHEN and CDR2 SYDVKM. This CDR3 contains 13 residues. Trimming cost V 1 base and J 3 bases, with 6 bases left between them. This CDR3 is CASSLSQEETQYF. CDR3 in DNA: TGTGCCAGCAGTTTATCCCAGGAAGAGACCCAGTACTTC.

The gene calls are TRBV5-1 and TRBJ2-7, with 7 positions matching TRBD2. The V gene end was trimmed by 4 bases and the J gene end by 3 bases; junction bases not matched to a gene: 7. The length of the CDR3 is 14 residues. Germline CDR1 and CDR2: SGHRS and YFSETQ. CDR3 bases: TGCGCCAGCAGCCCCCGGGACTATTACTACGAGCAGTACTTC. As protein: CASSPRDYYYEQYF.

CDR3 residues: CASSGTRSGYTF. The CDR3 nucleotides are TGTGCCAGCAGTGGGACAAGAAGTGGCTACACCTTC. This rearrangement joins TRBV2 to TRBJ1-2, with a weak D call TRBD1 (5 bases). The V end lost 4 bases, the J end lost 7 bases, and 10 bases lay between the germline ends. Germline CDR1 and CDR2: SNHLY and FYNNEI. This CDR3 spans 12 amino acids.

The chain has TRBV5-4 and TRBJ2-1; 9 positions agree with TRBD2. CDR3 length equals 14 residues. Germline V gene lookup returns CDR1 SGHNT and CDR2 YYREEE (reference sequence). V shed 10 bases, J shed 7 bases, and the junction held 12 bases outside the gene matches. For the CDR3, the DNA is TGTGCCCGCTCCGCGGGAGGGGGGTCGAATGAGCAGTTCTTC. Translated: CARSAGGGSNEQFF.

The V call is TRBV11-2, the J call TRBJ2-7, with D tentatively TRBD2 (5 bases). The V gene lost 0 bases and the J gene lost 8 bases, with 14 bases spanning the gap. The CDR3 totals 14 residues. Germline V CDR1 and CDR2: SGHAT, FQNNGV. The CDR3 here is CASSLEAVLNKQYF. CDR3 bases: TGTGCCAGCAGCTTAGAAGCGGTACTAAATAAGCAGTACTTC. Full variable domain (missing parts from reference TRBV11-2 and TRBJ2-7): EAGVAQSPRYKIIEKRQSVAFWCNPISGHATLYWYQQILGQGPKLLIQFQNNGVVDDSQLPKDRFSAERLKGVDSTLKIQPAKLEDSAVYLCASSLEAVLNKQYFGPGTRLTVT.

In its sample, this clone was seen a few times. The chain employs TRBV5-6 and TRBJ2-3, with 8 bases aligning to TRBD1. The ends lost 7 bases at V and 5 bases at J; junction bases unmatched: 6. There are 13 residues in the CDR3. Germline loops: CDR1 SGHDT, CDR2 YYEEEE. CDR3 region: CASSRGRVDTQYF. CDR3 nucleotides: TGTGCCAGCTCCAGGGGGCGGGTAGATACGCAGTATTTT.

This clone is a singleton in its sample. CDR3 sequence: CASSEGTGWVYGYTF. The CDR3, as DNA: TGTGCCAGCAGTGAAGGGACAGGGTGGGTCTATGGCTACACCTTC. The chain couples TRBV6-1 to TRBJ1-2; TRBD1 agrees at 8 bases. The ends lost 1 base at V and 4 bases at J; junction bases unmatched: 5. Germline lookup yields CDR1 MNHNS and CDR2 SASEGT. This CDR3 is 15 amino acids long.

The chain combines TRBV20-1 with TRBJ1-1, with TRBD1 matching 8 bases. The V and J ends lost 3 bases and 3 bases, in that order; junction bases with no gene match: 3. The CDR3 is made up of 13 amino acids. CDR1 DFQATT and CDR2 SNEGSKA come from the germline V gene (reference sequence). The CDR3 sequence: CSASLDRDTEAFF. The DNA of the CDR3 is TGCAGTGCTAGTTTGGACAGGGACACTGAAGCTTTCTTT.

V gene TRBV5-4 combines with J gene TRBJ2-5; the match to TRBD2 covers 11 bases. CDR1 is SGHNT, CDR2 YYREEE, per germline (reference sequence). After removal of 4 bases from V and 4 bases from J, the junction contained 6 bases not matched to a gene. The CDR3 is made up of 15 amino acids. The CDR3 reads CASSRGTSGVETQYF. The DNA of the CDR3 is TGTGCCAGCAGCCGGGGGACTAGCGGAGTAGAGACCCAGTACTTC.